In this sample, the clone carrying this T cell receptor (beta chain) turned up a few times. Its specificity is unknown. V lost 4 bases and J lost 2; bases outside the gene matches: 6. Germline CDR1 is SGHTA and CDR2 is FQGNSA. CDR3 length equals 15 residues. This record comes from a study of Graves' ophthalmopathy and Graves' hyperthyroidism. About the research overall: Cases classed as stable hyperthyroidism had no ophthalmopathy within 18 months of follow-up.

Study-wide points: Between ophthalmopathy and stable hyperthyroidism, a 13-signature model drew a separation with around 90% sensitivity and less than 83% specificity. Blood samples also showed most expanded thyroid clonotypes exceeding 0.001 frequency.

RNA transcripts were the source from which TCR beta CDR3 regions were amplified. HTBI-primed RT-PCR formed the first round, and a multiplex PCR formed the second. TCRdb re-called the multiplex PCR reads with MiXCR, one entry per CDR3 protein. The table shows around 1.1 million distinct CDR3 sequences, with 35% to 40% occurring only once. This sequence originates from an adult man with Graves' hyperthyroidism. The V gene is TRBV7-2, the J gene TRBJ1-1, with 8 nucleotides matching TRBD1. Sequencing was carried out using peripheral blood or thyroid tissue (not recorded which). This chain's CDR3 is CASSCTGQGNTEAFF. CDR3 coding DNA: TGTGCCAGCAGCTGCACCGGACAGGGCAACACTGAAGCTTTCTTT.